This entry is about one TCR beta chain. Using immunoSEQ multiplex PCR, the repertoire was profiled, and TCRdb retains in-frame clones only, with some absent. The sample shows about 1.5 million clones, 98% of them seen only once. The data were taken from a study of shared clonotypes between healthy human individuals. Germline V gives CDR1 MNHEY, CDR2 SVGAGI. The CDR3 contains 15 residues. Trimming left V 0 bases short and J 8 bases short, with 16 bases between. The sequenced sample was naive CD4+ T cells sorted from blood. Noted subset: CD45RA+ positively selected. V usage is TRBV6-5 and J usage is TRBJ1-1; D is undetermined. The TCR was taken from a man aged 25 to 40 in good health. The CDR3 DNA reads TGTGCCAGCAGTTACTCGCCTGATGCCATGATGGAAGCTTTCTTT. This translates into CASSYSPDAMMEAFF.